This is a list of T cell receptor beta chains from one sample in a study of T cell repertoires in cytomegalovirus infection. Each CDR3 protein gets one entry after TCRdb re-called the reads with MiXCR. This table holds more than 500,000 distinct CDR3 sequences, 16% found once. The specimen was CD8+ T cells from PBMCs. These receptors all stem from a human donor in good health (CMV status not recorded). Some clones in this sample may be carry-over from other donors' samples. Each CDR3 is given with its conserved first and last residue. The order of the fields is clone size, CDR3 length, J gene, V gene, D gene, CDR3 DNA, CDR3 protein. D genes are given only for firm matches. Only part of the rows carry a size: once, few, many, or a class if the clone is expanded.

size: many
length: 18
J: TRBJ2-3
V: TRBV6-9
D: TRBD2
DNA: TGTGCCAGCAGTTATTCCCGCGGACTAGCGGGAGGTATGAATACGCAGTATTTT
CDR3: CASSYSRGLAGGMNTQYF

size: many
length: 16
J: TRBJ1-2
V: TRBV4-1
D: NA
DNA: TGCGCCAGCAGCCAAGATCATGCCGGCGGAATCTATGGCTACACCTTC
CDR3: CASSQDHAGGIYGYTF

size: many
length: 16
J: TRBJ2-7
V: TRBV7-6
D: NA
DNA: TGTGCCAGCAGCTTAGCGGGGAGGGGGACTCTCTACGAGCAGTACTTC
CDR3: CASSLAGRGTLYEQYF

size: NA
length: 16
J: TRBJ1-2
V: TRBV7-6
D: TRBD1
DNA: TGTGCCAGCAGCCCCGGGACAGCTCCTTCTAACTATGGCTACACCTTC
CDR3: CASSPGTAPSNYGYTF

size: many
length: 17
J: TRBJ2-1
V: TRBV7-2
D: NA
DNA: TGTGCCAGCAGCCCCGACCTTCGTCGGTACTCCTACAATGAGCAGTTCTTC
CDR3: CASSPDLRRYSYNEQFF

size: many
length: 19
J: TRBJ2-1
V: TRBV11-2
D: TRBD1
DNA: TGTGCCAGCAGCTTAGAGGAGGGGACAGGGGGCTCCCCCTACAATGAGCAGTTCTTC
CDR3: CASSLEEGTGGSPYNEQFF

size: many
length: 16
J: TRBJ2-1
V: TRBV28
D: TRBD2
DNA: TGTGCCAGCAGTGTAGAACTAGCGAGAGTGTACAATGAGCAGTTCTTC
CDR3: CASSVELARVYNEQFF

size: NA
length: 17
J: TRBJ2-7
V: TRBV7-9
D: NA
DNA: TGTGCCAGCAGCCCCCTGGGGGTAGGACCTAGGACCTACGAGCAGTACTTC
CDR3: CASSPLGVGPRTYEQYF

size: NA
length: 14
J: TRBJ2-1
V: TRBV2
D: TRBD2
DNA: TGTGCCAGCAGTGGACCTAGCGGGGGTATGGGGCAGTTCTTC
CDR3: CASSGPSGGMGQFF

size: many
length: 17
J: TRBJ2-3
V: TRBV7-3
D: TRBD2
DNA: TGTGCCAGCAGCCAGGGACTAGCGGGGGGGTCCACAGATACGCAGTATTTT
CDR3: CASSQGLAGGSTDTQYF

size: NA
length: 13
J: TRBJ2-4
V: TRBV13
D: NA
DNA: TGTGCCAGCAGCGAAAGGTCCTTCGACATTCAGTACTTC
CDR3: CASSERSFDIQYF

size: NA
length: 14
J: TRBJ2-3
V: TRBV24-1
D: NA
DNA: TGTGCCACCAGTGATTTGGGGTTCGCAGATACGCAGTATTTT
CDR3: CATSDLGFADTQYF

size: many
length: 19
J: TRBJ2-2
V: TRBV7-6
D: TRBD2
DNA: TGTGCCAGCAGCCGACCGGGACTAGCGGGCCCCGCGAACACCGGGGAGCTGTTTTTT
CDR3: CASSRPGLAGPANTGELFF

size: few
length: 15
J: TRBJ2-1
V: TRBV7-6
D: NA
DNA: TGTGCCAGCAGCTTAAATCGCGGACCGGATAGGGAGGAGTTCTTC
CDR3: CASSLNRGPDREEFF

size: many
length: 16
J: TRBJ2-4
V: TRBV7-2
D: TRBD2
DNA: TGTGCCAGCAGCGACCGACTAGCGGGATCCAAAAACATTCAGTACTTC
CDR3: CASSDRLAGSKNIQYF

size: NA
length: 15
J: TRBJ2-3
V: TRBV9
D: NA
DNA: TGTGCCAGCAGCGCGAGGGGGGCGGGAGCTGATACGCAGTATTTT
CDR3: CASSARGAGADTQYF

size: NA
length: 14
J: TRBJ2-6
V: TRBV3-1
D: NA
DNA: TGTGCCAGCAGACTCAAATCCGGGGCCAACGTCCTGACTTTC
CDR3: CASRLKSGANVLTF

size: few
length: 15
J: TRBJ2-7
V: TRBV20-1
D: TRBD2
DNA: TGCAGTGCTAGGGCCTCGTGGGGGGGGGACTACGAGCAGTACTTC
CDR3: CSARASWGGDYEQYF

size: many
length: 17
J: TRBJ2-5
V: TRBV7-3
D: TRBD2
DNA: TGTGCCAGCAGCTTACGGGGACTAGCGGGGGGGCAAGAGACCCAGTACTTC
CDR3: CASSLRGLAGGQETQYF

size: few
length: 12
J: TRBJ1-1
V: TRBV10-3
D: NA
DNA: TGTGCCATCAATACGGGGAACACTGAAGCTTTCTTT
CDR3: CAINTGNTEAFF

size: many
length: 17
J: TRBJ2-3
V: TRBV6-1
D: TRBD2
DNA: TGTGCCAGCAGAAACCCTCGGTCGCGGGGGGTCTCAGATACGCAGTATTTT
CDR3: CASRNPRSRGVSDTQYF

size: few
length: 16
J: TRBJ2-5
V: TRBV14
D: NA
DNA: TGTGCCAGCAGTCCTAGGGGCGGGGTATTTCAAGAGACCCAGTACTTC
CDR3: CASSPRGGVFQETQYF

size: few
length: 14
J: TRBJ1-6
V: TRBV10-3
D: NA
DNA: TGTGCCATCAGTGATGACTCCTATAATTCACCCCTCCACTTT
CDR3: CAISDDSYNSPLHF

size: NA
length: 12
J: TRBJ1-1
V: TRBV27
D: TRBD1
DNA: TGTGCCAGCAGTTGGACAGGGGCTGAAGCTTTCTTT
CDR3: CASSWTGAEAFF

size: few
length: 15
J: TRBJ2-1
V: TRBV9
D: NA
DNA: TGTGCCAGCAGCGTATACCCCCCCCCGAACAATGAGCAGTTCTTC
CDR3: CASSVYPPPNNEQFF

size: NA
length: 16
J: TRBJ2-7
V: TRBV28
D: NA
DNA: TGTGCCAGCAGTCCCCCCAACCGCCGGTCCTCCTACGAGCAGTACTTC
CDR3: CASSPPNRRSSYEQYF

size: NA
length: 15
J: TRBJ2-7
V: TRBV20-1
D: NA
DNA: TGCAGTGCTAGGCCCCTCGCCCGGCAGTCCTACGAGCAGTACTTC
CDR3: CSARPLARQSYEQYF

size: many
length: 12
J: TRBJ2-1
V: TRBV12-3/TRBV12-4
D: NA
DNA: TGTGCCAGCAGTCCTGACCCCAGCGGGCAGTTCTTC
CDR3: CASSPDPSGQFF

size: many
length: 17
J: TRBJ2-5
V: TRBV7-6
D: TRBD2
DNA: TGTGCCAGCAGCTTAAGAGGACTAGCGGGGGGAGGAGAGACCCAGTACTTC
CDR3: CASSLRGLAGGGETQYF

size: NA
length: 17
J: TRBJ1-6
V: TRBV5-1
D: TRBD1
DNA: TGCGCCAGCAGCTTGGGGATACCGGGACAGGGTGATTCACCCCTCCACTTT
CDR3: CASSLGIPGQGDSPLHF

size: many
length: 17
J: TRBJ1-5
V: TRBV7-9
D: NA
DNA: TGTGCCAGCAGCTTAGCCCCCCGGCAGTATAGCAATCAGCCCCAGCATTTT
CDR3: CASSLAPRQYSNQPQHF

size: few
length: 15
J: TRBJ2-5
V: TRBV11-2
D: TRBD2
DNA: TGTGCCAGCAGCCCTGAGGAAGCGGGAGGGGAGACCCAGTACTTC
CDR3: CASSPEEAGGETQYF

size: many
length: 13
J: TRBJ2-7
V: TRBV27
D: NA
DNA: TGTGCCAGCAGTTTTCGGACATACGGGGAGCAGTACTTC
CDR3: CASSFRTYGEQYF

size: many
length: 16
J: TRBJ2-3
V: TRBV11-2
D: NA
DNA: TGTGCCAGCAGCTTCGCCCCCGGGGCGACCACAGATACGCAGTATTTT
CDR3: CASSFAPGATTDTQYF

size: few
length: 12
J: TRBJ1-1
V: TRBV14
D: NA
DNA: TGTGCCAGCAGCCAACTTGGGCATGAAGCTTTCTTT
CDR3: CASSQLGHEAFF

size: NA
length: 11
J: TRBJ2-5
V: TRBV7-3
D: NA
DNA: TGTGCCAGCAGCTTAGGTCGGGACATTTACTTC
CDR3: CASSLGRDIYF

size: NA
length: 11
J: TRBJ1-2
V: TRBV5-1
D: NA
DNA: TGCGCCAGCAGCAATGACTATGGCTACACCTTC
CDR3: CASSNDYGYTF

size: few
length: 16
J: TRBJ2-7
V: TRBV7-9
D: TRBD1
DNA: TGTGCCAGCAGCAAGGATGGGGGACAGGGGGCCTACGAGCAGTACTTC
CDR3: CASSKDGGQGAYEQYF

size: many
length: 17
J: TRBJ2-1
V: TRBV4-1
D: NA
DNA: TGCGCCAGCAGCCAAACTGATACAGGGATCGTCTACAATGAGCAGTTCTTC
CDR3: CASSQTDTGIVYNEQFF

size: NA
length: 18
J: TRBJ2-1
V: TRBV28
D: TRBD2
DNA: TGTGCCAGCAGTCCCCCCGGACTAGCGGGAGGGCATGGGGATGAGCAGTTCTTC
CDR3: CASSPPGLAGGHGDEQFF